Below are 25 T cell receptor beta chains sequenced from a single sample in a study of naive and memory T cell subsets. Both TRBC1 and TRBC2 were covered by a beta constant-region primer of two equimolar oligonucleotides. Ligated cDNA was amplified by four rounds of PCR with nested alpha and beta constant-region primers and SP2. MiXCR was run by TCRdb on the UMI-ligation and nested PCR reads, yielding one entry per CDR3 protein. The data show over 110,000 distinct CDR3 sequences, more than 15% seen once. Study conclusions and caveats: Naive repertoires, especially CD8, held a few larger clonotypes, possibly memory cells re-expressing CD45RA.

Their recognized antigens are unknown. Sequencing was done on a sample of naive CD8+ T cells from blood. The receptors originated from a human donor in good health.

This clonotype was seen more than once but under ten times. The rearrangement uses TRBV19 and TRBJ2-1; D perhaps matches TRBD2 (6 bases). Germline V gene data show CDR1 as LNHDA and CDR2 as SQIVND (reference sequence). This CDR3 contains 13 residues. Trimming removed 5 bases from V and 8 bases from J, with 13 bases in between. CDR3 in DNA: TGTGCCAGTAGTGGGGGGACCTTCGATGAGCAGTTCTTC. Translation: CASSGGTFDEQFF.

This clonotype was observed a handful of times. The chain links TRBV6-5 to TRBJ2-1, with D uncertain. Germline V gene sequence: CDR1 MNHEY, CDR2 SVGAGI. This CDR3 has 15 amino acids. Trimming left V 5 bases short and J 5 bases short, with 16 bases between. The CDR3 loop reads CASSPDDWSHNEQFF. CDR3 DNA sequence: TGTGCCAGCAGTCCGGACGACTGGAGTCACAATGAGCAGTTCTTC.

The V call is TRBV29-1, the J call TRBJ2-1; D remains unclear. With 6 bases removed from V and 7 bases from J, the gap between germline ends came to 13 bases. The CDR3 runs 12 residues. CDR1 is SQVTM and CDR2 is ANQGSEA in the germline V gene. The CDR3 spells CSVFPGLNEQFF. The CDR3 DNA reads TGCAGCGTCTTCCCCGGGCTTAATGAGCAGTTCTTC.

This clonotype was found a few times. The V and J genes are TRBV20-1 and TRBJ1-1; no clear D. Germline lookup yields CDR1 DFQATT and CDR2 SNEGSKA (reference sequence). The CDR3 extends over 16 amino acids. Trimming shortened V by 5 bases and J by 5 bases, and 24 bases separated the two germline ends. The CDR3 protein is CSAPPPGWVTSTEAFF. CDR3 coding DNA: TGCAGTGCTCCCCCCCCGGGGTGGGTTACGAGTACTGAAGCTTTCTTT.

The chain couples TRBV28 to TRBJ2-1, with D possibly matching TRBD1 (5 bases). CDR1 and CDR2 (germline): MDHEN, SYDVKM. V dropped 7 bases and J dropped 5 bases, with 21 bases sitting between them. CDR3 length: 16 residues. The CDR3 loop reads CASTLGQGWLHNEQFF. The CDR3 coding sequence is TGTGCCAGCACCCTAGGACAAGGGTGGCTTCACAATGAGCAGTTCTTC.

The CDR3 is CASSYSTGRQGREQPQHF. CDR3 bases: TGTGCCAGCAGTTATTCCACCGGCCGGCAGGGCAGAGAACAGCCCCAGCATTTT. This sequence joins TRBV6-2 or TRBV6-3 and TRBJ1-5; weak D call: TRBD1 (5 bases). The germline V gene encodes CDR1 MNHEY and CDR2 SVGEGT. The CDR3 has 18 amino acids. With 3 bases removed from V and 7 bases from J, the gap between germline ends came to 25 bases.

The chain uses TRBV4-1 and TRBJ2-7; a weak D match, TRBD2 (6 bases). CDR1 is MGHRA, CDR2 YSYEKL, per germline. Between the trimmed V and J ends, which lost 0 bases and 5 bases, there was a span of 8 bases. The CDR3 runs to 13 residues. Written as DNA, the CDR3 is TGCGCCAGCAGCCAAGATGGAGGGAACGAGCAGTACTTC. Translated: CASSQDGGNEQYF.

In its sample, this clonotype was seen a few times. The chain carries TRBV5-1 and TRBJ2-5, with 8 bases identical to TRBD1. V shed 4 bases and J 1 base; nucleotides not matched to a gene: 6. Germline CDR1 SGHRS, CDR2 YFSETQ. CDR3 length equals 15 residues. CDR3 loop: CASSQYRGTQETQYF. The CDR3 coding sequence is TGCGCCAGCAGCCAATACAGGGGGACCCAAGAGACCCAGTACTTC.

This clonotype was counted a few times. This chain links TRBV4-3 with TRBJ1-5; D perhaps matches TRBD1 (5 bases). CDR3 length equals 16 residues. Looked up from germline, CDR1 is LGHNA and CDR2 is YSLEER. V gave up 0 bases and J gave up 2 bases, with 11 bases separating them. The CDR3 DNA follows: TGCGCCAGCAGCCAAGATTGGGACGGAGGCAATCAGCCCCAGCATTTT. Translated, it gives CASSQDWDGGNQPQHF.

The chain combines TRBV19 with TRBJ1-5; D gene unclear. Trimming removed 10 bases at V and 3 bases at J, with 16 bases between. This CDR3 region has 14 residues. Germline V gene lookup returns CDR1 LNHDA and CDR2 SQIVND (reference sequence). The CDR3 sequence is CATVRSAANQPQHF. CDR3 DNA: TGTGCCACCGTCCGTTCGGCGGCCAATCAGCCCCAGCATTTT. The full variable domain, completed using reference TRBV19 and TRBJ1-5, is DGGITQSPKYLFRKEGQNVTLSCEQNLNHDAMYWYRQDPGQGLRLIYYSQIVNDFQKGDIAEGYSVSREKKESFPLTVTSAQKNPTAFYLCATVRSAANQPQHFGDGTRLSIL.

The gene calls are TRBV28 and TRBJ2-1; D might be TRBD1 (8 bases). Germline CDR1 and CDR2: MDHEN and SYDVKM. The CDR3 is 14 amino acids. V lost 2 bases and J 8 bases, leaving 13 bases between the germline ends. DNA of the CDR3: TGTGCCAGCAGTTTACTTACAGGGGGGGATGAGCAGTTCTTC. Translated, it gives CASSLLTGGDEQFF.

The J gene is TRBJ1-2, the V gene TRBV6-5; maybe TRBD1 (6 bases). The CDR3 contains 13 residues. V was trimmed by 3 bases and J by 8 bases, leaving 13 bases between them. Germline CDR1 MNHEY, CDR2 SVGAGI. The CDR3 DNA is TGTGCCAGCAGTTATGCAGGGGTCGGAGGCTACACCTTC. Its translation: CASSYAGVGGYTF.

The chain links TRBV28 to TRBJ2-1; D is uncertain. CDR3 length equals 19 residues. Germline V gives CDR1 MDHEN, CDR2 SYDVKM. V lost 5 bases and J lost 2, with 25 bases in between. In DNA form, the CDR3 reads TGTGCCAGCAGTCCCATGCCCCCCGGGCCTGAGTCCACCTACAATGAGCAGTTCTTC. This gives the protein CASSPMPPGPESTYNEQFF. Looking up the rest from reference TRBV28 and TRBJ2-1 gives the full variable domain: DVKVTQSSRYLVKRTGEKVFLECVQDMDHENMFWYRQDPGLGLRLIYFSYDVKMKEKGDIPEGYSVSREKKERFSLILESASTNQTSMYLCASSPMPPGPESTYNEQFFGPGTRLTVL.

This rearrangement joins TRBV7-8 to TRBJ1-4; maybe TRBD1 (5 bases). Trimming removed 1 base from V and 4 bases from J, with 10 bases in between. The CDR3 extends over 15 amino acids. Germline CDR1 is SGHVS and CDR2 is FQNEAQ. CDR3 DNA sequence: TGTGCCAGCAGCTTAGGACCGGGGGTTAATGAAAAACTGTTTTTT. Amino acid sequence: CASSLGPGVNEKLFF. Drawing the rest from reference TRBV7-8 and TRBJ1-4, the complete variable domain is GAGVSQSPRYKVAKRGQDVALRCDPISGHVSLFWYQQALGQGPEFLTYFQNEAQLDKSGLPSDRFFAERPEGSVSTLKIQRTQQEDSAVYLCASSLGPGVNEKLFFGSGTQLSVL.

There are a few counts of this clonotype. The rearrangement uses TRBV11-2 and TRBJ1-1; D perhaps matches TRBD1 (5 bases). The CDR3 has 14 residues. From germline, CDR1 is SGHAT and CDR2 FQNNGV. With 2 bases removed from V and 1 base from J, the gap between germline ends came to 8 bases. CDR3 loop: CASSLNQGNTEAFF. As DNA, the CDR3 is TGTGCCAGCAGCTTAAATCAGGGGAACACTGAAGCTTTCTTT.

This clonotype has a handful of counts. The chain joins TRBV9 to TRBJ1-2, with D perhaps matching TRBD1 (6 bases). Between the trimmed V and J ends, which lost 3 bases and 4 bases, there was a span of 16 bases. The CDR3 has 15 amino acids. CDR1 is SGDLS, CDR2 YYNGEE, per germline. The CDR3 loop is CASSASKTGIYGYTF. The CDR3 nucleotides are TGTGCCAGCAGCGCCTCGAAAACAGGGATCTATGGCTACACCTTC.

This clonotype was observed at least ten times. V and J are TRBV4-1 and TRBJ1-1; D ambiguous. CDR1 MGHRA and CDR2 YSYEKL come from the germline V gene. The ends were cut back, 5 bases at V and 1 base at J, with 8 bases in the middle. The CDR3 consists of 13 residues. The CDR3 sequence: CASSSPGNTEAFF. The CDR3 DNA reads TGCGCCAGCAGCTCTCCGGGGAACACTGAAGCTTTCTTT.

In this sample, this clonotype turned up once. The rearrangement uses TRBV27 and TRBJ2-7; 7 nucleotides line up with TRBD2. CDR3 length: 17 residues. The junction had 18 bases not matched to a gene; V was cut back by 5 bases and J by 5 bases. From germline, CDR1 is MNHEY and CDR2 SMNVEV (reference sequence). CDR3 DNA sequence: TGTGCCAGCAGTCTCCTTTGGGGCGGGGGATCTGAGAACGAGCAGTACTTC. It yields the protein CASSLLWGGGSENEQYF.

The chain couples TRBV28 to TRBJ2-1, with no clear D. From germline, CDR1 is MDHEN and CDR2 SYDVKM. This CDR3 has 14 amino acids. V lost 7 bases, J lost 0 bases, and 10 bases lay in between. The CDR3 DNA is TGTGCCAGCAAAGGTGATAGCTCCTACAATGAGCAGTTCTTC. It encodes CASKGDSSYNEQFF.

The chain couples TRBV28 to TRBJ2-3; D may be TRBD1 or TRBD2 (5 bases each). The ends were cut back, 1 base at V and 2 bases at J, with 10 bases in the middle. The length of the CDR3 is 15 residues. Germline V gene sequence: CDR1 MDHEN, CDR2 SYDVKM. The CDR3 DNA reads as TGTGCCAGCAGTTTATTTGGGACCCACACAGATACGCAGTATTTT. Translation gives CASSLFGTHTDTQYF.

The sample holds a few counts of this clonotype. This chain joins TRBV30 and TRBJ2-1, with D unclear. The CDR3 is 12 amino acids. Trimming stripped 0 bases from V and 9 bases from J, with 9 bases between. Germline assignment: CDR1 GTSNPN and CDR2 SVGIG (reference sequence). The CDR3 spells CAWSVIGSEQFF. The DNA for the CDR3 is TGTGCCTGGAGTGTAATCGGGTCTGAGCAGTTCTTC.

The chain combines TRBV4-1 with TRBJ1-1; TRBD1 might be the D (6 bases). V was pared by 1 base and J by 7 bases, with 16 bases between. The CDR3 contains 15 residues. CDR1 is MGHRA and CDR2 is YSYEKL in the germline V gene. CDR3 nucleotides: TGCGCCAGCAGCCAAGTAACCGGGACACCCGATGAAGCTTTCTTT. It is translated as CASSQVTGTPDEAFF.

This clonotype was found a few times. The chain couples TRBV2 to TRBJ1-1, with a tentative D call TRBD1 (5 bases). V gave up 8 bases and J gave up 9 bases, with 10 bases separating them. CDR3 size: 10 residues. CDR1 is SNHLY, CDR2 FYNNEI, per germline. CDR3 DNA sequence: TGTGCCAGCGAGGGGTTCCAAGCTTTCTTT. Translating it yields CASEGFQAFF.

This chain uses TRBV7-9 with TRBJ2-7; 7 nucleotides align to TRBD1. This CDR3 contains 14 residues. The V and J ends lost 4 bases and 5 bases, in that order; junction bases with no gene match: 8. Per germline, CDR1 SEHNR and CDR2 FQNEAQ (reference sequence). CDR3 coding DNA: TGTGCCAGCAGCTCCCGGGACAGAAGCCACGAGCAGTACTTC. Translating it yields CASSSRDRSHEQYF.

The rearrangement links TRBV28 to TRBJ1-1, with a tentative D call TRBD1 (5 bases). Germline values: CDR1 MDHEN, CDR2 SYDVKM. The CDR3 has 15 residues. DNA for the CDR3: TGTGTTTGTGGCAGGGAGGTTTTTGGGGGTACTGAAGCTTTCTTT. Translated: CVCGREVFGGTEAFF.